These 5 T cell receptor beta chains came from one sample sequenced in a study of blood T cell repertoires in COVID-19. Sequenced by immunoSEQ multiplex PCR; TCRdb stores in-frame clones only, minus some. Among about 41,000 clones listed, 70% to 90% were seen once. Sequenced material: peripheral blood. Receptors originate from a man aged 55-75 years with acute or convalescent COVID-19.

V and J are TRBV15 and TRBJ1-2; the match to TRBD1 covers 7 bases. The CDR3 consists of 13 residues. Germline V gene sequence: CDR1 LNHNV, CDR2 YYDKDF (reference sequence). Trimming took 3 bases from V and 4 from J; bases not matched to a gene: 2. The CDR3 reads CATSSDRVYGYTF. In DNA, the CDR3 is TGTGCCACCAGCAGTGACAGGGTCTATGGCTACACCTTC. Using reference TRBV15 and TRBJ1-2 for the parts outside the CDR3, the full variable domain is DAMVIQNPRYQVTQFGKPVTLSCSQTLNHNVMYWYQQKSSQAPKLLFHYYDKDFNNEADTPDNFQSRRPNTSFCFLDIRSPGLGDTAMYLCATSSDRVYGYTFGSGTRLTVV.

The V and J genes are TRBV7-2 and TRBJ1-5; no firm D call. V lost 1 base to trimming and J lost 3 bases, with 13 bases between them. Germline V gives CDR1 SGHTA, CDR2 FQGNSA. This CDR3 region has 16 residues. The CDR3 region has the DNA TGTGCCAGCAGCTTAGTGACGGGAGTCATCAATCAGCCCCAGCATTTT. The encoded protein is CASSLVTGVINQPQHF.

The J gene is TRBJ2-7, the V gene TRBV4-1; TRBD2 aligns across 11 bases. The germline V gene encodes CDR1 MGHRA and CDR2 YSYEKL. The CDR3 runs 18 residues. Germline trimming cut 1 base from V and 4 bases from J; bases unmatched to any gene: 12. In DNA, the CDR3 is TGCGCCAGCAGCCAAGTTAGCCTTAGCGGGGGGGCCAAGTACGAGCAGTACTTC. The encoded protein is CASSQVSLSGGAKYEQYF.

The count of this clone is one. The rearrangement uses TRBV10-3 and TRBJ2-5; TRBD1 agrees at 11 bases. The germline V gene has CDR1 ENHRY and CDR2 SYGVKD. The CDR3 is 22 residues long. Trimming removed 3 bases from V and 4 bases from J; junction bases left unmatched: 25. CDR3 bases: TGTGCCATCAGTGACCCCCTAGGACAGGGGGCGTTTTATCGGGGGGATAGAGAGACCCAGTACTTC. This encodes CAISDPLGQGAFYRGDRETQYF.

The rearrangement links TRBV7-2 to TRBJ1-2, with 8 nucleotides matching TRBD1. The CDR3 consists of 13 residues. J was trimmed by 4 bases and V by 6 bases; bases with no gene match: 4. The germline CDR1 and CDR2 sequences are SGHTA and FQGNSA. The DNA of the CDR3 is TGTGCCAGCAGACCGGGGACAGGCTATGGCTACACCTTC. Protein sequence: CASRPGTGYGYTF.